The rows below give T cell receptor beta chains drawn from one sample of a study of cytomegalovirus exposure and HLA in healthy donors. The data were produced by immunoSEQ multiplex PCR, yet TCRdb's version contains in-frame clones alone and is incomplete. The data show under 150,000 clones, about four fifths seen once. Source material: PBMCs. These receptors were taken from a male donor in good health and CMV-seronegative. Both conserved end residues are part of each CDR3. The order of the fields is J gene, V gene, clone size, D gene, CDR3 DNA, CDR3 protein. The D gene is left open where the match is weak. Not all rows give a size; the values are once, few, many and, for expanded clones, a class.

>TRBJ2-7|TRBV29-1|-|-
TGCAGCGTAAACAGGGATTCCGAGCAGTACTTC
CSVNRDSEQYF
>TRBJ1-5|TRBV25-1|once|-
TGTGCCAGCGGTGGAGGGGGTGCGAATCAGCCCCAGCATTTT
CASGGGGANQPQHF
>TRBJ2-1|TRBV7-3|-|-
TGTGCCAGCAGCTTAGCGGGGTCTTTACGCAATGAGCAGTTCTTC
CASSLAGSLRNEQFF
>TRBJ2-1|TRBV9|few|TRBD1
TGTGCCAGCAGCTTACAGGGGGCGGATGAGCAGTTCTTC
CASSLQGADEQFF
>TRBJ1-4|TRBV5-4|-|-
TGTGCCAGCAGCGCGATAAATGAAAAACTGTTTTTT
CASSAINEKLFF
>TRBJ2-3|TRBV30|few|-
TGTGCCTGGAGTACATCGTTCCGCACAGATACGCAGTATTTT
CAWSTSFRTDTQYF
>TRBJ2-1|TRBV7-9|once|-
TGTGCCAGCAGCTTAGGCGACTCCAATGAGCAGTTCTTC
CASSLGDSNEQFF
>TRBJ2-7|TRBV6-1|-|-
TGTGCCAGCAGTGAACCTGGGGGGTTCTACGAGCAGTACTTC
CASSEPGGFYEQYF
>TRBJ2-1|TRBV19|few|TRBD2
TGTGCCAGTAGTACCCTAGCGGGAGAGGGGGAGCAGTTCTTC
CASSTLAGEGEQFF
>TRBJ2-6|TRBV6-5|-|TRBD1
TGTGCCAGCAGTTTGACAGGGGGGGCCAACGTCCTGACTTTC
CASSLTGGANVLTF
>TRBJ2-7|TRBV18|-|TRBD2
TGTGCCAGCTCACCTACTAGCGGGGACTACGAGCAGTACTTC
CASSPTSGDYEQYF
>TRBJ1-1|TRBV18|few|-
TGTGCCACCAACGCGGCTGTGGATATGTCCGGGGCTTTCTTT
CATNAAVDMSGAFF
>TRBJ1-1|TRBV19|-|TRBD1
TGTGCCAGTAGTCCTTGGACAGGGAACACTGAAGCTTTCTTT
CASSPWTGNTEAFF
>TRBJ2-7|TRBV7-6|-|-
TGTGCCAGCAGCTTAGAGACAGGGGAGGGGTTGTACGAGCAGTACTTC
CASSLETGEGLYEQYF
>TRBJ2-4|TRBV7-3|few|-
TGTGCCAGCAGCTTAAGCGGCAAAGGATCCAAAAACATTCAGTACTTC
CASSLSGKGSKNIQYF
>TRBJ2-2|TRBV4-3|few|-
TGCGCCAGCAGCCAAGGGACACTCGGAGACGGGGAGCTGTTTTTT
CASSQGTLGDGELFF
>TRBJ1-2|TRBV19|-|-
TGTGCCAGTAGCTTATTCATCTCGGGACAAAACTATGGCTACACCTTC
CASSLFISGQNYGYTF
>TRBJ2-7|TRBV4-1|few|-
TGCGCCAGCAGCCGATCAGCGGGCGGCTCCTACGAGCAGTACTTC
CASSRSAGGSYEQYF
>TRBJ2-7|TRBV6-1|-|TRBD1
TGTGCCAGCAATCCGGGACAGGGATTTGACGAGCAGTACTTC
CASNPGQGFDEQYF
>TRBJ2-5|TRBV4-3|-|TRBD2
TGCGCCAGCAGCCAAGATCCGTTTACTAGCGGGGGGATTAACTTC
CASSQDPFTSGGINF
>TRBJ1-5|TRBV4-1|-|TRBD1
TGCGCCAGCAGCCAAGCCCACCCGACAGGGACGGGACCCCAGCATTTT
CASSQAHPTGTGPQHF
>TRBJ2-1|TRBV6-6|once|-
TGTGCCAGCGCAGAATACTCCTACAATGAGCAGTTCTTC
CASAEYSYNEQFF
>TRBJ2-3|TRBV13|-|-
TGTGCCAGCAGCTTAGGCGAGGCAGATACGCAGTATTTT
CASSLGEADTQYF
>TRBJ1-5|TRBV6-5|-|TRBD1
TGTGCCAGCAGCCCCTCGACAGGGGGGGCTCAGCCCCAGCATTTT
CASSPSTGGAQPQHF
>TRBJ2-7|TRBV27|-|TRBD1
TGTGCCAGCAGGCTAGGGGGCTCCCCCTACGAGCAGTACTTC
CASRLGGSPYEQYF
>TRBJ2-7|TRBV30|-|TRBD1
TGTGCCTGGAGTTACCTAATTCGGGACAGCTACGAGCAGTACTTC
CAWSYLIRDSYEQYF
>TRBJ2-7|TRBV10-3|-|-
TGTGCCATCACTAGGGATCCGGGAGAACCGTGGGAGCAGTACTTC
CAITRDPGEPWEQYF
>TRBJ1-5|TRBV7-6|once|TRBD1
TGTGCCAGCAGCCCAAGCAGGGGGGAGAGCAATCAGCCCCAGCATTTT
CASSPSRGESNQPQHF
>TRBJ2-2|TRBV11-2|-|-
TGTGCCAGCAGCTTACCGGCCGGGGAGCTGTTTTTT
CASSLPAGELFF
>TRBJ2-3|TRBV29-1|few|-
TGCAGCGTTGTGAACTTACTCACAGATACGCAGTATTTT
CSVVNLLTDTQYF
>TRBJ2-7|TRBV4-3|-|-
TGCGCCAGCAGCCAGGGGCAGTACTACGAGCAGTACTTC
CASSQGQYYEQYF
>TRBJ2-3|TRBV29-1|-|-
TGCAGCGGAGGGGGAGAAGAGAGAGATACGCAGTATTTT
CSGGGEERDTQYF
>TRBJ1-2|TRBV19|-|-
TGTGCCAGTAGTAGTCCGGGAAATAACTATGGCTACACCTTC
CASSSPGNNYGYTF
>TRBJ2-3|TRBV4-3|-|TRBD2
TGCGCCAGCAGCCAAGGGGCTAGCGGCAGCACAGATACGCAGTATTTT
CASSQGASGSTDTQYF
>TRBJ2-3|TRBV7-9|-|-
TGTGCCAGCACCCACGGTCGAGGCGGAGTTCCTAGCACAGATACGCAGTATTTT
CASTHGRGGVPSTDTQYF
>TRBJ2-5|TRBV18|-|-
TGTGCCAGCTCACCGAACGGGGGTAAAGAGACCCAGTACTTC
CASSPNGGKETQYF
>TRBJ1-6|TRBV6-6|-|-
TGTGCCAGCGGAGAACAACCCCTCCACTTT
CASGEQPLHF
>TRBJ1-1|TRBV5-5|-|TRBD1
TGTGCCAGCAGCTTGGTACCCGACAGGGGTCTCCACACTGAAGCTTTCTTT
CASSLVPDRGLHTEAFF
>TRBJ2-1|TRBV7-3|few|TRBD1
TGTGCCAGCAGCTTTGGGACAGGGCCTTACAATGAGCAGTTCTTC
CASSFGTGPYNEQFF
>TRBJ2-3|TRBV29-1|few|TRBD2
TGCAGCGTTGTAACTAGCGTAAGCACAGATACGCAGTATTTT
CSVVTSVSTDTQYF
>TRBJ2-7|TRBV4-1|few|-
TGCGCCAGCAGCCAAGAACCTACAGTCTTTTCCTACGAGCAGTACTTC
CASSQEPTVFSYEQYF
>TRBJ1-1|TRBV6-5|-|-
TGTGCCAGCAGTTGGGACTCTCCGGGCACTGAAGCTTTCTTT
CASSWDSPGTEAFF
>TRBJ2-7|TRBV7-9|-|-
TGTGCCAGCAGCCCCAAAGCCCTGACAGTCCCCTACGAGCAGTACTTC
CASSPKALTVPYEQYF
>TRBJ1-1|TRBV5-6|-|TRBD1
TGTGCCAGCAGCTGGGGACAGGGAGGAAGGGAAGCTTTCTTT
CASSWGQGGREAFF
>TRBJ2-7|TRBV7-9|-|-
TGTTCCAGCAGCTCCCGGGACACACTCTCCTACGAGCAGTACTTC
CSSSSRDTLSYEQYF
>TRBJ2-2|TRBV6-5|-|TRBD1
TGTGCCAGCAGCGGGACAGGTCCTACCGGGGAGCTGTTTTTT
CASSGTGPTGELFF
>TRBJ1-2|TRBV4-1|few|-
TGCGCCAGCAGCCAAGAGCGTGGAGTACACTATGGCTACACCTTC
CASSQERGVHYGYTF